Below, 20 T cell receptor beta chains from the same sample are listed, as sequenced in a study of human T cells and chemical hapten exposure. Indicated time point: pre-sensitization, week 0. Treatment in this sample: therapeutic diphenylcyclopropenone sensitization with weekly scalp DPC. TCRdb re-called the RACE reads through MiXCR, storing one row per CDR3 protein. The sample contains 85,000 to 130,000 distinct CDR3 sequences, approximately 12% of which appear only once. The material was whole blood, obtained in connection with sensitization to the hapten diphenylcyclopropenone (DPC). These receptors originate from a woman between 45 and 65 years old with alopecia areata. Some clones in this sample may be carry-over from other donors' samples.

This clonotype was counted only a few times. J is TRBJ1-6 and V is TRBV7-6; TRBD1 is a possible D gene (6 bases). Per the germline V gene, CDR1 is SGHVS and CDR2 is FNYEAQ. This CDR3 spans 15 amino acids. Trimming cost V 5 bases and J 6 bases, with 14 bases left between them. The CDR3 sequence is CASSQLTGANSPLHF. CDR3 bases: TGTGCCAGCAGCCAACTGACAGGTGCTAATTCACCCCTCCACTTT.

The rearrangement uses TRBV5-6 and TRBJ2-7, with 7 bases fitting TRBD1. Trimming removed 3 bases from V and 5 bases from J; junction bases left unmatched: 5. Germline-derived CDR1 and CDR2 are SGHDT and YYEEEE. CDR3 length: 13 amino acids. The CDR3 DNA sequence: TGTGCCAGCAGCTCAACAGGGGACCACGAGCAGTACTTC. As protein: CASSSTGDHEQYF. The entire variable domain, with the rest obtained from reference TRBV5-6 and TRBJ2-7, is as follows: DAGVTQSPTHLIKTRGQQVTLRCSPKSGHDTVSWYQQALGQGPQFIFQYYEEEERQRGNFPDRFSGHQFPNYSSELNVNALLLGDSALYLCASSSTGDHEQYFGPGTRLTVT.

This clonotype was recorded a few times. J is TRBJ2-1 and V is TRBV5-4; no definite D call. Between the trimmed V and J ends, which lost 1 base and 1 base, there was a span of 9 bases. This CDR3 comprises 15 residues. Per the germline V gene, CDR1 is SGHNT and CDR2 is YYREEE (reference sequence). CDR3 sequence (DNA): TGTGCCAGCAGCTTGAGACATAGTTCCTACAATGAGCAGTTCTTC. This translates into CASSLRHSSYNEQFF.

This chain joins TRBV20-1 and TRBJ1-6; no reliable D call. CDR3 length: 13 amino acids. Looked up from germline, CDR1 is DFQATT and CDR2 is SNEGSKA (reference sequence). The V gene lost 6 bases and the J gene lost 4 bases, with 10 bases spanning the gap. The CDR3 region is CSAGSRYNSPLHF. The CDR3 DNA sequence: TGCAGTGCGGGCTCACGGTATAATTCACCCCTCCACTTT.

The CDR3 DNA reads as TGCAGTGGCAGGGGCGGGAATGAAAAACTGTTTTTT. Its protein product is CSGRGGNEKLFF. The J gene is TRBJ1-4, the V gene TRBV20-1; the D gene is possibly TRBD1 (6 bases). Germline CDR1 is DFQATT and CDR2 is SNEGSKA (reference sequence). The CDR3 extends over 12 amino acids. V lost 7 bases and J lost 5, with 11 bases in between.

This clonotype was picked up a small number of times. CDR3: CASSQVAASTDTQYF. CDR3 DNA sequence: TGTGCCAGCAGCCAAGTAGCGGCTAGCACAGATACGCAGTATTTT. This chain uses TRBV7-2 with TRBJ2-3; maybe TRBD2 (6 bases). This CDR3 has 15 amino acids. Trimming stripped 5 bases from V and 0 bases from J, with 12 bases between. Germline values: CDR1 SGHTA, CDR2 FQGNSA.

This clonotype was observed a handful of times. This chain joins TRBV29-1 and TRBJ2-7; 8 bases are a match to TRBD2. Germline V lookup: CDR1 SQVTM, CDR2 ANQGSEA. The J segment lost 0 bases and the V segment lost 7 bases, leaving 8 bases of the junction unmatched. The CDR3 is 14 residues long. This chain's CDR3 is CSGTTSGGSYEQYF. CDR3 nucleotides: TGCAGCGGGACCACTAGCGGAGGCTCCTACGAGCAGTACTTC.

The chain couples TRBV28 to TRBJ2-3; 12 bases map to TRBD2. Germline loops: CDR1 MDHEN, CDR2 SYDVKM. Germline trimming cut 6 bases from V and 6 bases from J; bases unmatched to any gene: 7. The CDR3 is 15 amino acids. CDR3 in amino acids: CASSRWTSGEDTQYF. In nucleotides, the CDR3 is TGTGCCAGCAGCCGATGGACTAGCGGGGAGGATACGCAGTATTTT.

The V call is TRBV7-2, the J call TRBJ2-7; D gene uncertain. Germline assignment: CDR1 SGHTA and CDR2 FQGNSA. The CDR3 is 14 amino acids. V dropped 2 bases and J dropped 0 bases, with 8 bases sitting between them. Here the CDR3 DNA reads TGTGCCAGCAGCTTAAGGCGGAACTCCTACGAGCAGTACTTC. It translates to CASSLRRNSYEQYF.

This clonotype occurred a few times. The J gene is TRBJ2-7, the V gene TRBV20-1; D gene ambiguous. Germline values: CDR1 DFQATT, CDR2 SNEGSKA (reference sequence). Trimming cost V 5 bases and J 0 bases, with 17 bases left between them. The CDR3 is 15 amino acids. This CDR3 is CSAPPSPYSSYEQYF. Here the CDR3 DNA reads TGCAGTGCTCCCCCCTCCCCCTATTCCTCCTACGAGCAGTACTTC.

The chain uses TRBV28 and TRBJ1-4; perhaps TRBD1 as D (6 bases). The V gene's germline CDR1 is MDHEN and CDR2 SYDVKM. Trimming stripped 2 bases from V and 7 bases from J, with 11 bases between. This CDR3 is built from 14 residues. The CDR3 DNA sequence: TGTGCCAGCAGTTTACAGGGGCAAGCTGAAAAACTGTTTTTT. Its protein is CASSLQGQAEKLFF.

In its sample, this clonotype was seen a few times. The rearrangement links TRBV28 to TRBJ1-2; no reliable D call. The CDR3 runs 13 residues. In germline, CDR1 is MDHEN, CDR2 SYDVKM. V lost 7 bases and J 1 base, leaving 10 bases between the germline ends. CDR3 sequence reads: CASTTVLNYGYTF. CDR3 in DNA: TGTGCCAGCACCACAGTGCTTAACTATGGCTACACCTTC.

This clonotype was picked up many times. The chain combines TRBV5-1 with TRBJ2-5; D call uncertain. V lost 1 base and J lost 1, with 8 bases in between. Germline-derived CDR1 and CDR2 are SGHRS and YFSETQ. The CDR3 is made up of 14 amino acids. Here the CDR3 DNA reads TGCGCCAGCAGCTTGAGGCCAGGCCAAGAGACCCAGTACTTC. Translation gives CASSLRPGQETQYF.

This clonotype appeared a few times. V and J are TRBV12-3 or TRBV12-4 and TRBJ1-2; 11 nucleotides line up with TRBD1. The trim removed 4 bases at V and 2 bases at J, leaving 3 bases unmatched. This CDR3 comprises 15 residues. The CDR3 spells CASSSWTGGNYGYTF. The CDR3 nucleotides are TGTGCCAGCAGTTCTTGGACAGGGGGCAACTATGGCTACACCTTC.

This clonotype has only a few counts. The V gene is TRBV6-2 or TRBV6-3, the J gene TRBJ2-5; 9 nucleotides align to TRBD2. This CDR3 contains 15 residues. The germline gives CDR1 MNHEY, CDR2 SVGEGT. J gave up 7 bases and V 6 bases, and 12 bases lay outside the gene matches. The CDR3 loop is CASSPYQRGDVTQYF. The CDR3 DNA is TGTGCCAGCAGCCCATACCAGCGGGGGGATGTGACCCAGTACTTC.

This clonotype was detected a few times. The J gene is TRBJ2-1, the V gene TRBV14, with D maybe TRBD2 (5 bases). The germline gives CDR1 SGHDN, CDR2 FVKESK. CDR3 length: 17 amino acids. Trimming cost V 0 bases and J 0 bases, with 12 bases left between them. The CDR3 region has the DNA TGTGCCAGCAGCCAAGATCTAGCCGGACGCTCCTACAATGAGCAGTTCTTC. Translated: CASSQDLAGRSYNEQFF.

The CDR3 DNA reads as TGCAGTGCTGCCCGGGACAGCTCTGGGGCCAACGTCCTGACTTTC. Its protein is CSAARDSSGANVLTF. The chain carries TRBV20-1 and TRBJ2-6; 7 bases line up with TRBD1. CDR3 length: 15 residues. The trim removed 5 bases at V and 0 bases at J, leaving 4 bases unmatched. Germline V lookup: CDR1 DFQATT, CDR2 SNEGSKA (reference sequence).

This clonotype was counted many times. This CDR3 is CASSPWEDEQYF. Here the CDR3 DNA reads TGTGCCAGCAGCCCGTGGGAGGACGAGCAGTACTTC. The J gene is TRBJ2-7, the V gene TRBV7-9; a possible D gene is TRBD2 (6 bases). Per the germline V gene, CDR1 is SEHNR and CDR2 is FQNEAQ (reference sequence). The CDR3 covers 12 residues. V was trimmed by 5 bases and J by 5 bases, leaving 10 bases between them.

The chain joins TRBV6-5 to TRBJ2-2; D unresolved. V was clipped by 2 bases and J by 0 bases, with 10 bases between them. In germline, CDR1 is MNHEY, CDR2 SVGAGI. This CDR3 contains 16 residues. CDR3 amino acids: CASSYMRAANTGELFF. The CDR3 DNA is TGTGCCAGCAGTTACATGAGAGCCGCGAACACCGGGGAGCTGTTTTTT.

In its sample, this clonotype was seen many times. The J gene is TRBJ1-1, the V gene TRBV2; 7 bases map to TRBD1. In germline, CDR1 is SNHLY, CDR2 FYNNEI. J gave up 4 bases and V 5 bases, and 7 bases lay outside the gene matches. The CDR3 runs to 14 residues. This CDR3 reads CASSYSGGGTEAFF. The CDR3 DNA is TGTGCCAGCAGTTACTCAGGGGGAGGCACTGAAGCTTTCTTT.